Below, 32 T cell receptor beta chains from the same sample are listed, as sequenced in a study of blood T cell repertoires in COVID-19. Assay used: immunoSEQ multiplex PCR; TCRdb lists only in-frame clones, some missing. The table lists under 55,000 clones, less than 80% of them singletons. Sequencing was done on a sample of peripheral blood. The receptors shown here come from an older man with acute or convalescent COVID-19.

This chain connects TRBV19 to TRBJ1-4; 9 bases line up with TRBD1. The length of the CDR3 is 15 residues. The V gene's germline CDR1 is LNHDA and CDR2 SQIVND (reference sequence). V shed 6 bases and J 1 base; nucleotides not matched to a gene: 3. CDR3 sequence (DNA): TGTGCCAGTAGGGACAGGGGACGAACTAATGAAAAACTGTTTTTT. This codes for CASRDRGRTNEKLFF.

The CDR3 loop reads CASSSGEGGSYEQYF. The CDR3 DNA sequence: TGTGCCAGCTCATCCGGGGAGGGGGGATCCTACGAGCAGTACTTC. The chain has TRBV18 and TRBJ2-7; TRBD2 is a possible D gene (7 bases). Looked up from germline, CDR1 is KGHSH and CDR2 is LQKENI. This CDR3 is 15 amino acids long. The V end lost 5 bases, the J end lost 1 base, and 15 bases lay between the germline ends.

This rearrangement joins TRBV2 to TRBJ2-7; no clear D. Germline V CDR1 and CDR2: SNHLY, FYNNEI. V was clipped by 3 bases and J by 4 bases, with 7 bases between them. The CDR3 has 12 residues. The CDR3, as DNA: TGTGCCAGCAGTGACTCGACATACGAGCAGTACTTC. It translates to CASSDSTYEQYF.

V and J are TRBV3-1 (or the pseudogene TRBV3-2) and TRBJ1-2, with 7 bases matching TRBD1. Trimming removed 0 bases from V and 5 bases from J; junction bases left unmatched: 6. CDR3 size: 15 residues. The germline CDR1 and CDR2 sequences are LGHDT and YNNKEL (reference sequence). This CDR3 is CASSQESQGTYGYTF. In DNA form, the CDR3 reads TGTGCCAGCAGCCAAGAATCACAGGGGACTTATGGCTACACCTTC.

The rearrangement joins TRBV5-1 to TRBJ2-7; D perhaps matches TRBD2 (5 bases). The CDR3 sequence is 14 residues long. V gave up 3 bases and J gave up 0 bases, with 10 bases separating them. Germline V CDR1 and CDR2: SGHRS, YFSETQ. CDR3 in DNA: TGCGCCAGCAGCTGGCGGGCGAGCTCCTACGAGCAGTACTTC. Its protein is CASSWRASSYEQYF.

In this sample, this clone turned up once. The rearrangement uses TRBV19 and TRBJ2-3; 13 positions match TRBD2. The CDR3 length is 15 residues. The V gene end was trimmed by 4 bases and the J gene end by 4 bases; junction bases not matched to a gene: 2. Germline loops: CDR1 LNHDA, CDR2 SQIVND (reference sequence). CDR3 sequence: CASSRLAGGADTQYF. CDR3 nucleotides: TGTGCCAGTAGTAGACTAGCGGGGGGCGCAGATACGCAGTATTTT.

The chain combines TRBV9 with TRBJ2-5; maybe TRBD2 (6 bases). The length of the CDR3 is 15 residues. CDR1 and CDR2 from the germline V gene are SGDLS and YYNGEE. Trimming shortened V by 4 bases and J by 0 bases, and 13 bases separated the two germline ends. In DNA, the CDR3 is TGTGCCAGCAGCCCCGCGGGGCCCCACCAAGAGACCCAGTACTTC. Its protein is CASSPAGPHQETQYF.

The rearrangement links TRBV2 to TRBJ1-4; D possibly corresponds to TRBD1 (5 bases). This CDR3 contains 14 residues. V gave up 3 bases and J gave up 8 bases, with 13 bases separating them. Germline-derived CDR1 and CDR2 are SNHLY and FYNNEI. CDR3 nucleotide sequence: TGTGCCAGCAGTGAGGGATCTGCAGGGGAAAAACTGTTTTTT. This sequence encodes CASSEGSAGEKLFF.

The CDR3 bases are TGTGCCAGCAGCCAGCGGACCCAGGGGGGCACAGATACGCAGTATTTT. It translates to CASSQRTQGGTDTQYF. V is TRBV7-8 and J is TRBJ2-3; the match to TRBD1 covers 7 bases. Germline CDR1 and CDR2: SGHVS and FQNEAQ. The CDR3 is made up of 16 amino acids. V gave up 5 bases and J gave up 1 base; unmatched junction bases: 9.

This clone showed up just once. V is TRBV12-3 or TRBV12-4 and J is TRBJ2-7, with 8 bases fitting TRBD1. The CDR3 contains 13 residues. Trimming cost V 6 bases and J 7 bases; bases outside gene matches: 8. The CDR3 nucleotides read TGTGCCAGCAGCCGGCAGGGGGCGCGAGAGCAGTACTTC. Its protein is CASSRQGAREQYF.

V and J are TRBV5-5 and TRBJ2-7; 7 bases match TRBD1. The CDR3 totals 15 residues. Germline CDR1 reads SGHKS; CDR2 reads YYEKEE (reference sequence). The trim removed 3 bases at V and 0 bases at J, leaving 6 bases unmatched. The CDR3 protein is CASSWTGRSSYEQYF. The CDR3 DNA reads TGTGCCAGCAGCTGGACAGGAAGGAGCTCCTACGAGCAGTACTTC.

This chain links TRBV18 with TRBJ2-5; D is perhaps TRBD2 (6 bases). Germline loops: CDR1 KGHSH, CDR2 LQKENI. There are 15 residues in the CDR3. V dropped 3 bases and J dropped 5 bases, with 16 bases sitting between them. For the CDR3, the DNA is TGTGCCAGCTCACCCCAGGAGGGGAGCGCGGAGACCCAGTACTTC. Translation gives CASSPQEGSAETQYF. The full variable domain, in which reference TRBV18 and TRBJ2-5 provide the parts outside the CDR3, is NAGVMQNPRHLVRRRGQEARLRCSPMKGHSHVYWYRQLPEEGLKFMVYLQKENIIDESGMPKERFSAEFPKEGPSILRIQQVVRGDSAAYFCASSPQEGSAETQYFGPGTRLLVL.

V gene TRBV20-1 combines with J gene TRBJ2-2; possible D gene TRBD2, 7 bases. V gave up 3 bases and J gave up 6 bases, with 17 bases separating them. Per germline, CDR1 DFQATT and CDR2 SNEGSKA (reference sequence). The CDR3 totals 15 residues. CDR3 DNA sequence: TGCAGTGCTAGTGGTTCGGGGGGCCCTCCCGGGGAGCTGTTTTTT. Encoded protein: CSASGSGGPPGELFF.

The J gene is TRBJ2-7, the V gene TRBV14; D is unresolved. Per germline, CDR1 SGHDN and CDR2 FVKESK. Trimming cost V 5 bases and J 0 bases, with 14 bases left between them. CDR3 length: 15 residues. The CDR3 loop is CASSKEMASSYEQYF. In DNA form, the CDR3 reads TGTGCCAGCAGCAAGGAGATGGCAAGCTCCTACGAGCAGTACTTC.

This clone was counted between two and nine times. This rearrangement joins TRBV20-1 to TRBJ2-5, with 9 bases fitting TRBD1. The V segment lost 3 bases and the J segment 3 bases; nucleotides outside the gene matches: 8. The germline V gene has CDR1 DFQATT and CDR2 SNEGSKA (reference sequence). The length of the CDR3 is 15 residues. The CDR3 here is CSASPGTGKEETQYF. The CDR3 DNA is TGCAGTGCTAGTCCCGGGACAGGGAAAGAAGAGACCCAGTACTTC.

The rearrangement joins TRBV9 to TRBJ2-5; TRBD2 matches at 8 bases. Looked up from germline, CDR1 is SGDLS and CDR2 is YYNGEE. The CDR3 is made up of 14 amino acids. V lost 4 bases and J lost 1; bases outside the gene matches: 3. The CDR3 DNA reads TGTGCCAGCAGCCCCGGGGGGGGCCAAGAGACCCAGTACTTC. It encodes CASSPGGGQETQYF.

The rearrangement links TRBV9 to TRBJ2-3; D gene uncertain. Germline V gives CDR1 SGDLS, CDR2 YYNGEE. V gave up 3 bases and J gave up 0 bases, with 11 bases separating them. CDR3 length: 15 amino acids. The CDR3 spells CASSATTHSTDTQYF. CDR3 nucleotides: TGTGCCAGCAGCGCAACTACCCACAGCACAGATACGCAGTATTTT.

The chain carries TRBV21-1 and TRBJ2-7; the DNA was not compared with TRBD2, the D call given in the table. TRBV21-1 counts as a pseudogene. There are 13 residues in the CDR3. CDR3 DNA sequence: TGTGCCAGAACGCGGACTATAGGCTACGAGCAGTACTTC. This gives the protein CARTRTIGYEQYF.

The rearrangement uses TRBV7-8 and TRBJ2-3; 8 nucleotides align to TRBD2. Per germline, CDR1 SGHVS and CDR2 FQNEAQ. The CDR3 extends over 15 amino acids. V lost 4 bases, J lost 3 bases, and 6 bases stayed unmatched. CDR3 loop: CASSYPGGQTDTQYF. The CDR3 bases are TGTGCCAGCAGCTACCCGGGGGGGCAGACAGATACGCAGTATTTT.

The chain recombines TRBV19 with TRBJ1-2; TRBD1 matches 8 bases. The CDR3 loop spans 12 amino acids. V was clipped by 9 bases and J by 6 bases; unmatched bases: 6. CDR1 is LNHDA, CDR2 SQIVND, per germline (reference sequence). The CDR3 sequence is CASEDRDNGYTF. As DNA, the CDR3 is TGTGCCAGCGAGGACAGGGATAATGGCTACACCTTC.

The chain employs TRBV19 and TRBJ1-1; 7 nucleotides line up with TRBD1. CDR3 length equals 16 residues. The J segment lost 3 bases and the V segment lost 5 bases, leaving 12 bases of the junction unmatched. Germline V gene data show CDR1 as LNHDA and CDR2 as SQIVND (reference sequence). DNA for the CDR3: TGTGCCAGTAGTTCTCCGCCAGGGCAGGGGGACACTGAAGCTTTCTTT. Residues: CASSSPPGQGDTEAFF. Combining the CDR3 with reference TRBV19 and TRBJ1-1 gives the whole variable domain DGGITQSPKYLFRKEGQNVTLSCEQNLNHDAMYWYRQDPGQGLRLIYYSQIVNDFQKGDIAEGYSVSREKKESFPLTVTSAQKNPTAFYLCASSSPPGQGDTEAFFGQGTRLTVV.

CDR3 sequence (DNA): TGTGCCAGCAGCTTATTTGGGACAGGGGGCGCTGGCACTGAAGCTTTCTTT. As protein: CASSLFGTGGAGTEAFF. This chain uses TRBV7-2 with TRBJ1-1, with 12 bases fitting TRBD1. The germline V gene has CDR1 SGHTA and CDR2 FQGNSA. The ends lost 2 bases at V and 4 bases at J; junction bases unmatched: 8. The CDR3 is 17 amino acids.

The rearrangement uses TRBV30 and TRBJ2-7; TRBD2 agrees at 11 bases. The J segment lost 5 bases and the V segment lost 2 bases, leaving 8 bases of the junction unmatched. This CDR3 spans 15 amino acids. The germline V gene encodes CDR1 GTSNPN and CDR2 SVGIG (reference sequence). The CDR3 DNA reads as TGTGCCTGGAGTTGGATAGCGGGGGGGCCCCACGAGCAGTACTTC. Protein: CAWSWIAGGPHEQYF.

The rearrangement links TRBV6-5 to TRBJ2-3; 13 nucleotides line up with TRBD2. The germline gives CDR1 MNHEY, CDR2 SVGAGI. V trimming: 7 bases; J trimming: 5 bases; junction bases outside the gene matches: 6. The CDR3 length is 15 residues. The CDR3 DNA sequence: TGTGCCAGCACACGACTAGCGGGGGGATTAGATACGCAGTATTTT. The encoded protein is CASTRLAGGLDTQYF.

This clone was counted ten times or more. V usage is TRBV5-8 and J usage is TRBJ2-7; 10 bases map to TRBD2. Germline V CDR1 and CDR2: SGHTS, YDEGEE. This CDR3 is 15 amino acids long. With V trimmed by 2 bases and J by 3 bases, 5 bases remained unmatched. This CDR3 reads CASSFGASGGYEQYF. CDR3 coding DNA: TGTGCCAGCAGCTTTGGGGCTAGCGGGGGCTACGAGCAGTACTTC.

The chain employs TRBV29-1 and TRBJ2-4; 8 bases agree with TRBD1. This CDR3 spans 15 amino acids. Germline CDR1 SQVTM, CDR2 ANQGSEA. Germline trimming cut 7 bases from V and 8 bases from J; bases unmatched to any gene: 16. The CDR3 DNA is TGCAGCGGTGAGGGGCGGCAGGGGGCGCGGGACATTCAGTACTTC. Translated: CSGEGRQGARDIQYF.

This clone was seen just once. DNA of the CDR3: TGTGCCTGGTCACAGGGGTCTCTCCGAAAACTGTTTTTT. Amino acid sequence: CAWSQGSLRKLFF. The chain has TRBV30 and TRBJ1-4; 7 nucleotides line up with TRBD1. Germline CDR1 is GTSNPN and CDR2 is SVGIG (reference sequence). The J segment lost 10 bases and the V segment lost 5 bases, leaving 10 bases of the junction unmatched. The CDR3 totals 13 residues.

This clone was seen only once. This chain links TRBV3-1 (or the pseudogene TRBV3-2) with TRBJ2-2; D not resolved. The CDR3 is 15 amino acids. Trimming took 0 bases from V and 5 from J, leaving 10 bases between them. Germline CDR1 is LGHDT and CDR2 is YNNKEL (reference sequence). The CDR3 nucleotides read TGTGCCAGCAGCCAAGATTGGGCCCCGACCGGGGAGCTGTTTTTT. Translated, it gives CASSQDWAPTGELFF.

The chain links TRBV2 to TRBJ2-1; 7 nucleotides match TRBD1. This CDR3 spans 16 amino acids. V was clipped by 2 bases and J by 6 bases; unmatched bases: 10. Germline CDR1 is SNHLY and CDR2 is FYNNEI. The CDR3, as DNA: TGTGCCAGCAGTGAAAACCTCGGGACAGCCTTCAATGAGCAGTTCTTC. It encodes CASSENLGTAFNEQFF.

The CDR3 bases are TGTGCCAGCAGCTTGACAGGGATAGGCAATGAGCAGTTCTTC. This sequence encodes CASSLTGIGNEQFF. The chain carries TRBV7-2 and TRBJ2-1; 7 bases align to TRBD1. CDR1 is SGHTA and CDR2 is FQGNSA in the germline V gene. This CDR3 contains 14 residues. Germline trimming cut 3 bases from V and 6 bases from J; bases unmatched to any gene: 5.

The chain employs TRBV5-4 and TRBJ2-7, with 8 positions matching TRBD2. The germline CDR1 and CDR2 sequences are SGHNT and YYREEE (reference sequence). V shed 6 bases, J shed 2 bases, and the junction held 10 bases outside the gene matches. CDR3 length: 15 residues. The CDR3 DNA follows: TGTGCCAGCACCTACAGGGCGGGGGGCCCCTACGAGCAGTACTTC. It specifies CASTYRAGGPYEQYF.

The chain uses TRBV27 and TRBJ2-1, with TRBD1 matching over 11 bases. Germline CDR1 reads MNHEY; CDR2 reads SMNVEV (reference sequence). V dropped 4 bases and J dropped 10; count of bases not matched to a gene: 6. The CDR3 runs to 14 residues. CDR3 residues: CASSYGTGGREQFF. The CDR3 nucleotides are TGTGCCAGCAGTTACGGGACAGGGGGGCGAGAGCAGTTCTTC.